This T cell receptor beta chain was captured by sequencing in a study of monozygotic twins with inflammatory bowel disease. The quantity of total RNA per TCR library was around 3,600 ng. TCRdb processed the 5' RACE reads again and assigns one entry to each CDR3 protein, with no DNA. This sample's clone table lists approximately 390,000 distinct CDR3 sequences. Findings and caveats of the study: Healthy co-twins, by inverse Simpson, had higher TCRbeta diversity than their siblings with IBD. A lone strong IBD-associated signal or clonotype found no support.

The germline V gene has CDR1 SGDLS and CDR2 YYNGEE. The CDR3 runs 14 residues. On this clonotype: Its antigen is currently unknown.

Sequenced sample: blood. The clonotype comes from a human donor with ulcerative colitis or Crohn's disease, or a healthy co-twin of an affected twin (not recorded which). The gene calls are TRBV9 and TRBJ1-5. CDR3 sequence: CASSASGSNQPQHF.